Listed below are T cell receptor beta chains from one sample, sequenced in a study of technical replicates of blood from four donors. Here immunoSEQ multiplex PCR was the method, and the copy in TCRdb shows in-frame clones only, minus some. The sample holds 70,000 to 95,000 clones, approximately 97% seen once. Sequenced material: T cells isolated from PBMCs. All receptors come from a human donor in good health. Each CDR3 is given with its conserved first and last residue. A D gene is named only where the DNA matches it firmly. Clone size is not always given. Where it is, it says once, few, many or a class for expanded clones.

j_call v_call clone_size d_call cdr3_aa cdr3_nt
TRBJ1-1 TRBV19 - - CASTPGEGTEAFF TGTGCCAGTACCCCTGGCGAGGGAACTGAAGCTTTCTTT
TRBJ2-1 TRBV27 - - CASSLSVSAYNEQFF TGTGCCAGCAGTTTATCAGTGTCGGCCTACAATGAGCAGTTCTTC
TRBJ1-1 TRBV4-3 - TRBD1 CASSRRTGVLNTEAFF TGCGCCAGCAGCCGCAGGACAGGGGTCTTGAACACTGAAGCTTTCTTT
TRBJ1-1 TRBV28 once - CASSLRQMNTEAFF TGTGCCAGCAGTTTAAGACAGATGAACACTGAAGCTTTCTTT
TRBJ1-1 TRBV18 - - CASSLEVHSNTEAFF TGTGCCAGCTCATTAGAGGTGCATTCGAACACTGAAGCTTTCTTT
TRBJ2-7 TRBV27 - TRBD2 CATKGLAGGPARDEQYF TGTGCCACCAAAGGACTAGCGGGAGGGCCCGCTCGGGACGAGCAGTACTTC
TRBJ2-1 TRBV7-9 - TRBD2 CASSYSGEGDNEQFF TGTGCCAGCAGCTACAGCGGGGAAGGCGACAATGAGCAGTTCTTC
TRBJ2-7 TRBV30 - - CAWSTERGGRDYEQYF TGTGCCTGGAGTACTGAGCGTGGAGGAAGGGACTACGAGCAGTACTTC
TRBJ2-1 TRBV9 - - CASSVEGGSYNEQFF TGTGCCAGCAGCGTAGAAGGGGGCTCCTACAATGAGCAGTTCTTC
TRBJ1-1 TRBV11-1 - TRBD1 CASSLWTGPDTEAFF TGTGCCAGCAGCTTATGGACAGGGCCGGACACTGAAGCTTTCTTT
TRBJ1-1 TRBV5-4 - - CASSSRGTEAFF TGTGCCAGCAGCTCTCGAGGCACTGAAGCTTTCTTT
TRBJ2-7 TRBV6-1 - TRBD1 CASSEAGTGGYEQYF TGTGCCAGCAGTGAAGCGGGGACAGGGGGCTACGAGCAGTACTTC
TRBJ2-7 TRBV13 - TRBD1 CASSPSGTGSYEQYF TGTGCCAGCAGCCCCTCCGGGACAGGCTCCTACGAGCAGTACTTC
TRBJ2-3 TRBV6-5 - TRBD2 CATRIRGGSGTQYF TGTGCCACCCGTATTCGGGGCGGGAGTGGTACGCAGTATTTT
TRBJ2-7 TRBV27 - TRBD2 CASGTAGGNYEQYF TGTGCCAGCGGGACAGCGGGAGGGAACTACGAGCAGTACTTC
TRBJ1-3 TRBV9 - - CASSLGGGTHSGNTIYF TGTGCCAGCAGCCTGGGGGGGGGAACCCACTCTGGAAACACCATATATTTT
TRBJ1-3 TRBV18 - - CASSPPVSRRLSGNTIYF TGTGCCAGCTCACCACCTGTGTCCCGGCGGCTCTCTGGAAACACCATATATTTT
TRBJ1-2 TRBV18 - TRBD1 CASSPDRAGYTF TGTGCCAGCTCACCCGACAGGGCTGGCTACACCTTC
TRBJ1-1 TRBV27 - - CASSWRGMNTEAFF TGTGCCAGCAGTTGGAGGGGCATGAACACTGAAGCTTTCTTT
TRBJ1-2 TRBV5-4 - TRBD1 CASSRGLNGYTF TGTGCCAGCAGCAGGGGGCTGAATGGCTACACCTTC
TRBJ2-1 TRBV11-3 - - CASSLDQTGSYNEQFF TGTGCCAGCAGCTTAGATCAAACCGGCTCCTACAATGAGCAGTTCTTC
TRBJ2-2 TRBV10-1 - - CASGLTGELFF TGCGCCAGCGGCCTGACCGGGGAGCTGTTTTTT
TRBJ1-5 TRBV6-1 - - CASSESGRYGSQHF TGTGCCAGCAGTGAATCGGGGAGGTACGGCTCCCAGCATTTT
TRBJ2-2 TRBV2 - - CAGTQTGELFF TGTGCCGGAACACAGACCGGGGAGCTGTTTTTT
TRBJ2-7 TRBV5-1 - TRBD2 CASSLGAGEGYEQYF TGCGCCAGCAGCTTGGGGGCGGGAGAGGGCTACGAGCAGTACTTC
TRBJ1-1 TRBV29-1 - - CSVEEGAAYEAFF TGCAGCGTTGAAGAAGGAGCGGCCTATGAAGCTTTCTTT
TRBJ2-1 TRBV28 - - CASSLERTTVSSYNEQFF TGTGCCAGCAGTTTGGAGCGCACCACTGTTAGCTCCTACAATGAGCAGTTCTTC
TRBJ2-7 TRBV5-1 once TRBD1 CASSLVGQGYEQYF TGCGCCAGCAGCTTGGTCGGACAGGGCTACGAGCAGTACTTC
TRBJ2-3 TRBV10-1 - TRBD2 CASSESGLAGADTQYF TGCGCCAGCAGTGAGTCGGGGCTAGCGGGAGCAGATACGCAGTATTTT
TRBJ2-1 TRBV9 - TRBD2 CASSGLAGVYNEQFF TGTGCCAGCAGCGGCCTAGCGGGAGTCTACAATGAGCAGTTCTTC
TRBJ1-1 TRBV27 - - CASSLKVRQEEAFF TGTGCCAGCAGTTTAAAGGTCCGACAGGAAGAAGCTTTCTTT
TRBJ2-3 TRBV4-2 - TRBD1 CASSLRVQGGPGGDTQYF TGTGCCAGCAGCCTGAGGGTACAGGGGGGTCCCGGTGGAGATACGCAGTATTTT
TRBJ2-7 TRBV6-5 once TRBD2 CASSDSGTYEQYF TGTGCCAGCAGCGATAGCGGGACCTACGAGCAGTACTTC
TRBJ1-5 TRBV19 - TRBD1 CATHGTGVTYSNQPQHF TGTGCCACCCATGGGACAGGGGTAACTTATAGCAATCAGCCCCAGCATTTT
TRBJ2-7 TRBV6-5 - TRBD2 CASRGLAGVSEQYF TGTGCCAGCAGGGGACTAGCGGGAGTTTCCGAGCAGTACTTC
TRBJ2-1 TRBV27 - - CASSTSFYNEQFF TGTGCCAGCAGTACAAGTTTTTACAATGAGCAGTTCTTC
TRBJ2-7 TRBV7-8 - - CASSSLDKALYEQYF TGTGCCAGCAGCTCTCTGGACAAGGCCCTCTACGAGCAGTACTTC
TRBJ2-7 TRBV6-1 - TRBD1 CASSVTLFRDSYEQYF TGTGCCAGCAGTGTCACATTATTCCGGGACAGCTACGAGCAGTACTTC
TRBJ1-5 TRBV6-1 - - CASSFPGGNQPQHF TGTGCCAGCAGCTTCCCAGGGGGCAATCAGCCCCAGCATTTT
TRBJ1-1 TRBV29-1 - - CSVHTPTEAFF TGCAGCGTGCACACACCCACTGAAGCTTTCTTT
TRBJ1-4 TRBV28 - - CASSSDNIATNEKLFF TGTGCCAGCAGTTCGGACAATATCGCAACTAATGAAAAACTGTTTTTT